This T cell receptor beta chain was retrieved from a study of technical replicates of blood from several donors. Clones were sequenced by immunoSEQ multiplex PCR, and TCRdb holds only the in-frame ones, with some missing. The sample has 75,000 to 95,000 clones, less than 95% seen once. This CDR3 is built from 13 residues. CDR1 is SGHTS, CDR2 YDEGEE, per germline. Trimming took 7 bases from V and 0 from J, leaving 11 bases between them. The origin of this receptor is a human donor in good health. Sequenced material: T cells isolated from PBMCs. The chain carries TRBV5-8 and TRBJ2-7; tentatively, D is TRBD1 (6 bases). CDR3 DNA: TGTGCCAGCGCGACAGGCAACTCCTACGAGCAGTACTTC. Protein product: CASATGNSYEQYF.